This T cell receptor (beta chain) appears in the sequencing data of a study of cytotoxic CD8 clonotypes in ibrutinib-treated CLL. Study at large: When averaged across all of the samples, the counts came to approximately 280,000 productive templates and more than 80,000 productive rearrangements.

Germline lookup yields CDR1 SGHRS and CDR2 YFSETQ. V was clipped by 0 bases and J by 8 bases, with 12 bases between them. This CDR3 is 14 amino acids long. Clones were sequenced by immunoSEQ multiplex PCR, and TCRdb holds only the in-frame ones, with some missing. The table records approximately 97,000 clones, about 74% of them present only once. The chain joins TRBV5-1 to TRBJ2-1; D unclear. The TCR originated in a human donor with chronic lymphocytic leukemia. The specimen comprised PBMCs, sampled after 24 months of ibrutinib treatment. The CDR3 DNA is TGCGCCAGCAGCTTGGCCTCAGGTTGGGATGAGCAGTTCTTC. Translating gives CASSLASGWDEQFF.